The 20 T cell receptor beta chains below come from one sample, sequenced in a study of blood T cell repertoires in COVID-19. The assay was immunoSEQ multiplex PCR, and TCRdb's table has in-frame clones only and misses some. The sample includes fewer than 300,000 clones, 70% to 75% of them seen just once. Sequencing used peripheral blood. The receptors were gathered from a woman older than 75 with acute or convalescent COVID-19.

The J gene is TRBJ1-6, the V gene TRBV5-1; no clear D. Germline CDR1 SGHRS, CDR2 YFSETQ. V lost 0 bases to trimming and J lost 7 bases, with 8 bases between them. The CDR3 covers 14 residues. The CDR3 region is CASSLEVENSPLHF. CDR3 nucleotide sequence: TGCGCCAGCAGCTTGGAGGTGGAGAATTCACCCCTCCACTTT.

The CDR3 spells CASSLGLQGITDTQYF. CDR3 coding DNA: TGTGCCAGCAGCTTAGGTTTGCAGGGGATCACAGATACGCAGTATTTT. The chain couples TRBV7-2 to TRBJ2-3, with D possibly matching TRBD1 (6 bases). CDR3 length equals 16 residues. The V end lost 1 base, the J end lost 2 bases, and 13 bases lay between the germline ends. In germline, CDR1 is SGHTA, CDR2 FQGNSA.

The chain couples TRBV19 to TRBJ1-5, with a tentative D call TRBD1 (6 bases). Trimming removed 3 bases at V and 5 bases at J, with 11 bases between. The germline gives CDR1 LNHDA, CDR2 SQIVND (reference sequence). This CDR3 has 14 residues. The CDR3 sequence: CASSIRGLYQPQHF. In DNA form, the CDR3 reads TGTGCCAGTAGTATTAGGGGGTTATATCAGCCCCAGCATTTT.

The rearrangement links TRBV6-5 to TRBJ2-5; weak D call: TRBD1 (6 bases). V lost 7 bases, J lost 5 bases, and 20 bases lay in between. The germline gives CDR1 MNHEY, CDR2 SVGAGI. There are 15 residues in the CDR3. The chain's CDR3 is CASTPRAQGSETQYF. CDR3 sequence (DNA): TGTGCCAGCACTCCCAGGGCGCAGGGGTCCGAGACCCAGTACTTC.

The chain is built from TRBV19 and TRBJ1-5; unclear D gene. V gave up 5 bases and J gave up 3 bases, with 20 bases separating them. The CDR3 is 17 amino acids. Germline CDR1 reads LNHDA; CDR2 reads SQIVND (reference sequence). The chain's CDR3 is CASSFTHIGGYNQPQHF. The CDR3 nucleotides are TGTGCCAGTAGTTTCACGCATATAGGAGGCTACAATCAGCCCCAGCATTTT.

The rearrangement uses TRBV6-5 and TRBJ1-1; the match to TRBD1 covers 7 bases. The CDR3 has 13 residues. V was pared by 6 bases and J by 5 bases, with 6 bases of the junction left unmatched. The germline V gene encodes CDR1 MNHEY and CDR2 SVGAGI. The CDR3 coding sequence is TGTGCCAGCAGACCGGGACAGAGGACTGAAGCTTTCTTT. It specifies CASRPGQRTEAFF.

As DNA, the CDR3 is TGCGCCAGCAGCGCTCCGGGACAGGAGCTTTATGAAAAACTGTTTTTT. Its translation is CASSAPGQELYEKLFF. The chain combines TRBV4-1 with TRBJ1-4, with 8 nucleotides matching TRBD1. Trimming cost V 5 bases and J 6 bases; bases outside gene matches: 11. CDR1 is MGHRA, CDR2 YSYEKL, per germline. This CDR3 spans 16 amino acids.

This clone appeared a few times. The genes are TRBV6-2 or TRBV6-3 and TRBJ2-1; D possibly corresponds to TRBD2 (5 bases). The germline V and J ends were trimmed by 5 bases and 1 base, with 9 bases remaining between them. Per germline, CDR1 MNHEY and CDR2 SVGEGT. The CDR3 covers 14 residues. The CDR3 loop is CASSRSGSYNEQFF. CDR3 coding DNA: TGTGCCAGCAGTCGCAGCGGTTCCTACAATGAGCAGTTCTTC.

In DNA, the CDR3 is TGTGCCAGCAGCCGACAGGGTTCAAGGGATACGCAGTATTTT. Protein product: CASSRQGSRDTQYF. This sequence joins TRBV3-1 (or the pseudogene TRBV3-2) and TRBJ2-3, with 7 bases that match TRBD1. After removal of 4 bases from V and 6 bases from J, the junction contained 7 bases not matched to a gene. Germline V CDR1 and CDR2: LGHDT, YNNKEL (reference sequence). This CDR3 comprises 14 residues.

This chain connects TRBV19 to TRBJ1-2; 8 bases are a match to TRBD1. The length of the CDR3 is 15 residues. V lost 2 bases to trimming and J lost 8 bases; unmatched junction nucleotides: 10. Per germline, CDR1 LNHDA and CDR2 SQIVND (reference sequence). CDR3 protein: CASSIFGGQEEGYTF. CDR3 in DNA: TGTGCCAGTAGTATATTCGGGGGACAGGAGGAAGGCTACACCTTC.

This clone was recorded once. The chain uses TRBV6-5 and TRBJ1-5; 7 positions agree with TRBD1. The CDR3 has 14 residues. J was trimmed by 5 bases and V by 6 bases; bases with no gene match: 7. Per germline, CDR1 MNHEY and CDR2 SVGAGI. DNA for the CDR3: TGTGCCAGCAGCTGGGACAGACGCTATCAGCCCCAGCATTTT. Its protein is CASSWDRRYQPQHF.

The genes are TRBV5-6 and TRBJ1-2; 9 bases line up with TRBD1. Per germline, CDR1 SGHDT and CDR2 YYEEEE. The CDR3 runs to 15 residues. Trimming removed 4 bases from V and 4 bases from J; junction bases left unmatched: 8. CDR3 protein: CASSTPGQGAYGYTF. The CDR3 DNA reads TGTGCCAGCAGCACGCCGGGACAGGGAGCCTATGGCTACACCTTC.

The chain is built from TRBV20-1 and TRBJ1-1; D uncertain. The CDR3 runs to 12 residues. Trimming stripped 3 bases from V and 7 bases from J, with 12 bases between. The germline V gene encodes CDR1 DFQATT and CDR2 SNEGSKA (reference sequence). The CDR3 DNA is TGCAGTGCTAGTGGTGGGGAGAATGAAGCTTTCTTT. It is translated as CSASGGENEAFF.

The chain has TRBV5-1 and TRBJ2-1, with 10 bases matching TRBD2. This CDR3 comprises 15 residues. Germline CDR1 and CDR2: SGHRS and YFSETQ. V trimming: 4 bases; J trimming: 4 bases; junction bases outside the gene matches: 5. The CDR3 region has the DNA TGCGCCAGCAGCCCAGCGGGAGGGACATACAATGAGCAGTTCTTC. Protein: CASSPAGGTYNEQFF.

The chain links TRBV10-3 to TRBJ2-2, with TRBD2 matching over 7 bases. Unmatched junction bases numbered 13, after V lost 0 bases and J lost 9 bases. The CDR3 sequence is 17 residues long. The V gene's germline CDR1 is ENHRY and CDR2 SYGVKD. Here the CDR3 DNA reads TGTGCCATCAGTGAGTCGGTTGCTAGCGGAGCCCACCGGGAGCTGTTTTTT. Residues: CAISESVASGAHRELFF.

The chain couples TRBV3-1 (or the pseudogene TRBV3-2) to TRBJ2-7; possibly TRBD2 for D (6 bases). Trimming removed 5 bases at V and 4 bases at J, with 18 bases between. This CDR3 is built from 15 residues. Per germline, CDR1 LGHDT and CDR2 YNNKEL (reference sequence). The CDR3 DNA is TGTGCCAGCAGCGATACCGGGACTTTGAAGTACGAGCAGTACTTC. Protein product: CASSDTGTLKYEQYF.

Many counts were recorded for this clone. The chain uses TRBV27 and TRBJ2-2; tentatively, D is TRBD2 (5 bases). Germline-derived CDR1 and CDR2 are MNHEY and SMNVEV (reference sequence). This CDR3 has 15 residues. V dropped 5 bases and J dropped 7 bases, with 17 bases sitting between them. The CDR3 coding sequence is TGTGCCAGCAGTCCGCTACGAGGGAACGGCGGGGAGCTGTTTTTT. It encodes CASSPLRGNGGELFF.

The gene calls are TRBV12-5 and TRBJ2-1, with 11 bases matching TRBD1. CDR1 and CDR2 from the germline V gene are LGHNT and FRNRAP. Trimming cost V 1 base and J 9 bases; bases outside gene matches: 5. The CDR3 totals 15 residues. The CDR3 reads CASGLGGTGGSEQFF. Here the CDR3 DNA reads TGTGCTAGTGGTTTGGGAGGGACAGGGGGATCTGAGCAGTTCTTC. The entire variable domain, with the rest obtained from reference TRBV12-5 and TRBJ2-1, is as follows: DARVTQTPRHKVTEMGQEVTMRCQPILGHNTVFWYRQTMMQGLELLAYFRNRAPLDDSGMPKDRFSAEMPDATLATLKIQPSEPRDSAVYFCASGLGGTGGSEQFFGPGTRLTVL.

The chain joins TRBV2 to TRBJ1-4; TRBD1 is a possible D gene (6 bases). CDR3 size: 14 residues. Looked up from germline, CDR1 is SNHLY and CDR2 is FYNNEI. Trimming took off 0 bases at V and 7 bases at J, with 9 bases between the two ends. The CDR3 sequence is CASSEAGGPEKLFF. CDR3 in DNA: TGTGCCAGCAGTGAAGCAGGGGGTCCTGAAAAACTGTTTTTT. The full variable domain, its missing parts supplied by reference TRBV2 and TRBJ1-4, is EPEVTQTPSHQVTQMGQEVILRCVPISNHLYFYWYRQILGQKVEFLVSFYNNEISEKSEIFDDQFSVERPDGSNFTLKIRSTKLEDSAMYFCASSEAGGPEKLFFGSGTQLSVL.

This clone was picked up a small number of times. The chain is built from TRBV6-5 and TRBJ1-2, with D possibly matching TRBD1 (5 bases). The CDR3 is 15 residues long. The V and J ends lost 7 bases and 1 base respectively, with 16 bases between them. Germline lookup yields CDR1 MNHEY and CDR2 SVGAGI. DNA for the CDR3: TGTGCCAGCATGGGCAGGGTAGAGGTTAACTATGGCTACACCTTC. It translates to CASMGRVEVNYGYTF.